The 26 T cell receptor beta chains in this list originate from one sample, sequenced in a study of T cells in women clearing cervical HPV infection. TCRdb's table, derived via immunoSEQ multiplex PCR, lists solely in-frame clones and lacks some. The ten most abundant clones cover more than 7% of a sample with about 33,000 clones. Sequenced input: blood buffy coat. These receptors came from a woman between 18 and 70 years old with a cervical HPV16 infection that either progressed to CIN3+ or cleared (not recorded which).

This clone ranks as medium-sized in terms of frequency. The read falls 3 residues short of the CDR3 end, and the missing part is taken from the germline J gene. This chain uses TRBV14 with TRBJ2-5, with D possibly being TRBD2 (5 bases). Trimming cost V 4 bases and J 5 bases, with 8 bases left between them. Germline V gives CDR1 SGHDN, CDR2 FVKESK. This CDR3 region has 12 residues. CDR3 DNA (partial): TGTGCCAGCAGCCCGGGGATTGAGACC. Its translation: CASSPGIET. The complete CDR3 protein is CASSPGIETQYF.

Worth noting for this clone: The CDR3 end lies 3 residues beyond the end of the read and is filled in from the germline J gene. The chain joins TRBV15 to TRBJ2-5; 7 bases match TRBD2. Germline assignment: CDR1 LNHNV and CDR2 YYDKDF (reference sequence). V lost 6 bases and J lost 0; bases outside the gene matches: 10. This CDR3 contains 16 residues. CDR3 DNA, as far as it was read: TGTGCCACCAGTACTAGCGTACGAACGTACCAAGAGACC. It codes for CATSTSVRTYQET. The complete CDR3 protein is CATSTSVRTYQETQYF.

Concerning this clone itself: With the read ending 3 residues before the CDR3 end, the germline J gene is used to fill in that end. The rearrangement uses TRBV10-3 and TRBJ1-5; tentative D call: TRBD1 (6 bases). Germline values: CDR1 ENHRY, CDR2 SYGVKD. Trimming left V 7 bases short and J 2 bases short, with 12 bases between. The CDR3 is 14 amino acids. CDR3 DNA (partial): TGTGCCATCAACTCTGAGGGGGGCAATCAGCCC. Its protein product is CAINSEGGNQP. In full, the CDR3 reads CAINSEGGNQPQHF.

The DNA read from the CDR3 is TGTGCCAGCAGCCCGGGAGATCGGGGAGCGGGCGAG. Protein product: CASSPGDRGAGE. The CDR3 in its entirety is CASSPGDRGAGEQYF. This chain links TRBV7-9 with TRBJ2-7; D perhaps matches TRBD2 (6 bases). The missing CDR3 end, 3 residues past where the read stops, is filled in from the germline J gene. This CDR3 spans 15 amino acids. The V gene lost 5 bases and the J gene lost 6 bases, with 20 bases spanning the gap. The V gene's germline CDR1 is SEHNR and CDR2 FQNEAQ (reference sequence).

On this clone itself: The read ends 3 residues shy of where the CDR3 ends; the end is completed using the germline J gene. This chain uses TRBV4-1 with TRBJ2-7; 8 bases agree with TRBD1. CDR1 MGHRA and CDR2 YSYEKL come from the germline V gene. V dropped 6 bases and J dropped 6; count of bases not matched to a gene: 4. This CDR3 has 12 residues. The CDR3 DNA, read in part, is TGCGCCAGCAGTCTAGGGACAGGCGAG. Its protein product is CASSLGTGE. The entire CDR3 reads CASSLGTGEQYF.

Turning to this clone: From the germline J gene comes the end of the CDR3, since the read stops 3 residues before it. The chain combines TRBV2 with TRBJ1-1; D is undetermined. The CDR3 totals 15 residues. Trimming left V 0 bases short and J 5 bases short, with 13 bases between. The V gene's germline CDR1 is SNHLY and CDR2 FYNNEI. The part of the CDR3 DNA that was read is TGTGCCAGCAGTGAAGCGGGCAGGATGGGTACTGAA. Protein: CASSEAGRMGTE. The entire CDR3 is CASSEAGRMGTEAFF.

For this clone: The read gets to within 3 residues of the CDR3 end, and the germline J gene fills in the rest. The chain uses TRBV6-1 and TRBJ2-4; 8 bases map to TRBD1. From germline, CDR1 is MNHNS and CDR2 SASEGT. The CDR3 length is 17 residues. With V trimmed by 0 bases and J by 3 bases, 7 bases remained unmatched. This chain's CDR3 is CASSEAQGAEGKNIQYF. CDR3 DNA (partial): TGTGCCAGCAGTGAAGCGCAGGGGGCAGAAGGCAAAAACATT.

Of note for this clone: Read sequence stops 3 residues before the CDR3 end, and the germline J gene provides the missing end. This chain joins TRBV6-2 or TRBV6-3 and TRBJ2-2; 9 bases line up with TRBD1. From germline, CDR1 is MNHEY and CDR2 SVGEGT. CDR3 length equals 15 residues. Losses at the gene ends were 6 bases for V and 8 bases for J; bases not matched to a gene: 10. The CDR3 sequence: CASRSGTGTFGELFF. CDR3 DNA, as far as it was read: TGTGCCAGCAGGAGCGGGACAGGGACATTTGGGGAG.

Concerning this clone itself: The sequenced fragment ends 3 residues before the CDR3 boundary, so the rest is inferred from the germline J gene. The chain combines TRBV7-3 with TRBJ1-2, with TRBD1 matching over 7 bases. The CDR3 sequence is 16 residues long. CDR1 is SGHTA, CDR2 FQGTGA, per germline. CDR3 loop: CASTFLSEGAEGGYTF. Incomplete CDR3 DNA: TGTGCCAGCACTTTCCTATCGGAGGGGGCAGAAGGGGGC.

On this clone itself: The CDR3 end lies 3 residues beyond the end of the read and is filled in from the germline J gene. This chain links TRBV5-4 with TRBJ1-2; the match to TRBD1 covers 9 bases. V trimming: 4 bases; J trimming: 4 bases; junction bases outside the gene matches: 5. Germline CDR1 reads SGHNT; CDR2 reads YYREEE (reference sequence). This CDR3 comprises 14 residues. The sequenced CDR3 bases are TGTGCCAGCAGCCCAGGACAGGGGTCCTATGGC. Amino acids: CASSPGQGSYG. The whole CDR3 sequence is CASSPGQGSYGYTF.

This clone is identified as medium-sized from frequency. The read finishes 3 residues shy of the CDR3 end, and the germline J gene is used to complete it. This chain links TRBV5-5 with TRBJ2-4; D is uncertain. The V gene lost 4 bases and the J gene lost 0 bases, with 11 bases spanning the gap. Germline CDR1 SGHKS, CDR2 YYEKEE (reference sequence). The CDR3 is made up of 15 amino acids. The sequenced part of the CDR3 DNA is TGTGCCAGCAGCCCCCTGTTATTAGCCAAAAACATT. This codes for CASSPLLLAKNI. The whole CDR3 protein is CASSPLLLAKNIQYF.

About this clone: Read coverage stops 3 residues before the CDR3 terminus; the germline J gene supplies the remainder. V is TRBV12-5 and J is TRBJ2-1; perhaps TRBD1 as D (6 bases). Germline lookup yields CDR1 LGHNT and CDR2 FRNRAP. This CDR3 is built from 13 residues. Trimming pared 7 bases from V and 0 bases from J, leaving 7 bases between. Here the CDR3 reads CASEDSSYNEQFF. Partial CDR3 DNA: TGTGCTAGTGAGGACAGCTCCTACAATGAG.

Concerning this clone itself: The read stops 3 residues short of the end of the CDR3; the missing end is completed from the germline J gene. The chain combines TRBV28 with TRBJ2-4; D possibly corresponds to TRBD1 (6 bases). The CDR3 length is 15 residues. Trimming stripped 2 bases from V and 1 base from J, with 9 bases between. Germline CDR1 is MDHEN and CDR2 is SYDVKM. CDR3 sequence: CASSLTGFAKNIQYF. CDR3 DNA (partial): TGTGCCAGCAGTTTAACAGGGTTTGCCAAAAACATT.

Of note for this clone: The DNA ends 3 residues before the CDR3 does, and the rest of the CDR3 is filled in from the germline J gene. The V and J genes are TRBV7-3 and TRBJ2-1; tentatively, D is TRBD1 (6 bases). The CDR3 runs 14 residues. The germline CDR1 and CDR2 sequences are SGHTA and FQGTGA. The V and J ends lost 1 base and 9 bases respectively, with 13 bases between them. CDR3 loop: CASSLNQGGSEQFF. Incomplete CDR3 DNA: TGTGCCAGCAGCTTAAATCAAGGGGGAAGTGAG.

Of note for this clone: From the germline J gene comes the end of the CDR3, since the read stops 3 residues before it. The J gene is TRBJ2-1, the V gene TRBV7-8, with 7 bases that match TRBD2. V gave up 1 base and J gave up 7 bases; unmatched junction bases: 10. This CDR3 is built from 16 residues. CDR1 SGHVS and CDR2 FQNEAQ come from the germline V gene. Partial CDR3 DNA: TGTGCCAGCAGCTTAGTATCAGCGGGGAAGCGGAATGAG. Translating gives CASSLVSAGKRNE. The entire CDR3 reads CASSLVSAGKRNEQFF.

Notes on this clone: The read ends 3 residues early relative to the CDR3; the germline J gene fills the gap. The V gene is TRBV3-1 (or the pseudogene TRBV3-2), the J gene TRBJ2-1; TRBD1 or TRBD2 may be the D gene (6 bases each). Germline V CDR1 and CDR2: LGHDT, YNNKEL (reference sequence). The V and J ends lost 4 bases and 9 bases respectively, with 10 bases between them. The CDR3 extends over 12 amino acids. This CDR3 reads CASSPQGGEQFF. The covered CDR3 bases are TGTGCCAGCAGCCCACAGGGAGGTGAG.

As concerns this clone: Read coverage stops 3 residues before the CDR3 terminus; the germline J gene supplies the remainder. This sequence joins TRBV5-1 and TRBJ1-5; D gene ambiguous. Germline V lookup: CDR1 SGHRS, CDR2 YFSETQ. The CDR3 runs 18 residues. Trimming shortened V by 1 base and J by 0 bases, and 17 bases separated the two germline ends. Incomplete CDR3 DNA: TGCGCCAGCAGCTTGTGGCGACTGCAACTCAATAGCAATCAGCCC. This gives the protein CASSLWRLQLNSNQP. The whole CDR3 region reads CASSLWRLQLNSNQPQHF.

Turning to this clone: The CDR3 is cut off 3 residues early in the read; its end comes from the germline J gene. V usage is TRBV2 and J usage is TRBJ1-4, with D perhaps matching TRBD1 (5 bases). Germline V lookup: CDR1 SNHLY, CDR2 FYNNEI. With 6 bases removed from V and 8 bases from J, the gap between germline ends came to 19 bases. The CDR3 has 15 amino acids. The sequenced CDR3 bases are TGTGCCAGCAGGCATGAATCAGGGTACAGCGAAAAA. The encoded protein is CASRHESGYSEK. The entire CDR3 sequence reads CASRHESGYSEKLFF.

Comment on this clone: The read comes to an end 3 residues before the CDR3 does, leaving the germline J gene to fill in the end. The same CDR3 also results from other DNA sequences found in this sample. V and J are TRBV7-3 and TRBJ2-3; TRBD2 might be the D (5 bases). Germline-derived CDR1 and CDR2 are SGHTA and FQGTGA. Trimming removed 0 bases at V and 1 base at J, with 5 bases between. The CDR3 spans 14 residues. The CDR3 DNA, read in part, is TGTGCCAGCAGCTTAACTAGCGGCACAGATACG. This encodes CASSLTSGTDT. The entire CDR3 is CASSLTSGTDTQYF.

About this clone: Read coverage stops 3 residues before the CDR3 terminus; the germline J gene supplies the remainder. V and J are TRBV7-6 and TRBJ2-1, with 10 bases that match TRBD2. The CDR3 loop spans 14 amino acids. V lost 4 bases, J lost 5 bases, and 2 bases stayed unmatched. The germline V gene encodes CDR1 SGHVS and CDR2 FNYEAQ. The CDR3 spells CASSYGLADNEQFF. The DNA read from the CDR3 is TGTGCCAGCAGCTATGGACTAGCGGACAATGAG. The complete variable domain, with remaining parts taken from reference TRBV7-6 and TRBJ2-1, reads GAGVSQSPRYKVTKRGQDVALRCDPISGHVSLYWYRQALGQGPEFLTYFNYEAQQDKSGLPNDRFSAERPEGSISTLTIQRTEQRDSAMYRCASSYGLADNEQFFGPGTRLTVL.

About this clone itself: The read falls 3 residues short of the CDR3 end, and the missing part is taken from the germline J gene. This chain links TRBV5-5 with TRBJ1-2; perhaps TRBD1 as D (5 bases). Germline V gene sequence: CDR1 SGHKS, CDR2 YYEKEE (reference sequence). The CDR3 spans 14 residues. V lost 5 bases, J lost 4 bases, and 15 bases lay in between. CDR3 residues: CASRRGAQGYGYTF. CDR3 DNA (partial): TGTGCCAGCAGACGCGGGGCCCAGGGCTATGGC. The whole variable domain, filled in from reference TRBV5-5 and TRBJ1-2, reads DAGVTQSPTHLIKTRGQQVTLRCSPISGHKSVSWYQQVLGQGPQFIFQYYEKEERGRGNFPDRFSARQFPNYSSELNVNALLLGDSALYLCASRRGAQGYGYTFGSGTRLTVV.

Note on this clone: The CDR3 is cut off 3 residues early in the read; its end comes from the germline J gene. The gene calls are TRBV6-2 or TRBV6-3 and TRBJ1-1, with D possibly matching TRBD1 (5 bases). CDR3 length equals 12 residues. Germline V gives CDR1 MNHEY, CDR2 SVGEGT. V was pared by 11 bases and J by 4 bases, with 14 bases between. The CDR3 spells CASRQFPTEAFF. The CDR3 bases that were read are TGTGCCTCCCGACAGTTCCCCACTGAA.

As to this clone: The CDR3 goes on 3 residues after the read ends, and that part is filled in from the germline J gene. V gene TRBV14 combines with J gene TRBJ2-3, with D perhaps matching TRBD2 (5 bases). The CDR3 spans 16 residues. Trimming left V 1 base short and J 0 bases short, with 11 bases between. CDR1 SGHDN and CDR2 FVKESK come from the germline V gene. The CDR3 is CASSQGFQRSTDTQYF. CDR3 DNA, as far as it was read: TGTGCCAGCAGCCAAGGTTTCCAGCGGAGCACAGATACG.

On this clone itself: The read terminates 3 residues before the CDR3 end, so the remaining end is supplied by the germline J gene. The chain employs TRBV11-2 and TRBJ2-4, with 9 bases identical to TRBD2. Germline assignment: CDR1 SGHAT and CDR2 FQNNGV. After removal of 3 bases from V and 7 bases from J, the junction contained 1 base not matched to a gene. This CDR3 contains 13 residues. The CDR3 loop is CASSFAGGNIQYF. CDR3 bases read: TGTGCCAGCAGCTTTGCGGGAGGGAACATT.

To note about this clone: The junction does not match germline at one end; this may be a read error. The read stops 3 residues short of the end of the CDR3; the missing end is completed from the germline J gene. The identical CDR3 is also encoded by other nucleotide sequences in the sample. This chain connects TRBV5-1 to TRBJ1-1; D may be TRBD1 (5 bases). The germline gives CDR1 SGHRS, CDR2 YFSETQ. This CDR3 region has 14 residues. CDR3 bases read: TGCGCCAGCAGCCCGTATGAGGGGAACACTGAG. Encoded protein: CASSPYEGNTE. The whole CDR3 reads CASSPYEGNTEAFF.

Comment on this clone: From the germline J gene comes the end of the CDR3, since the read stops 3 residues before it. The gene calls are TRBV2 and TRBJ2-1; D is perhaps TRBD2 (6 bases). Trimming removed 7 bases from V and 5 bases from J, with 12 bases in between. CDR1 is SNHLY, CDR2 FYNNEI, per germline. This CDR3 region has 13 residues. CDR3 DNA (partial): TGTGCCAGCATCCAGGGACTCAACAATGAG. Protein sequence: CASIQGLNNE. The entire CDR3 is CASIQGLNNEQFF. Full variable domain (remainder filled in from reference TRBV2 and TRBJ2-1): EPEVTQTPSHQVTQMGQEVILRCVPISNHLYFYWYRQILGQKVEFLVSFYNNEISEKSEIFDDQFSVERPDGSNFTLKIRSTKLEDSAMYFCASIQGLNNEQFFGPGTRLTVL.